Described below is a single TCR beta chain sequence and its context. The data belong to a study of blood T cell repertoires in COVID-19. Followed over time, Seattle patients had been enrolled while infection was active. The CDR3 runs to 14 residues. The ends lost 3 bases at V and 2 bases at J; junction bases unmatched: 2. Germline V gives CDR1 SGHKS, CDR2 YYEKEE (reference sequence). Method: immunoSEQ multiplex PCR; TCRdb's copy keeps in-frame clones and lacks some. Counted here are about 240,000 clones, around 81% occurring once; the ten biggest clones make up 7.5% to 8%. The gene calls are TRBV5-5 and TRBJ1-1; TRBD1 matches at 9 bases. This TCR was sampled from a woman of 80 years or more with COVID-19, enrolled during active disease. The material sequenced was peripheral blood. CDR3 region: CASSSTGGNTEAFF. The DNA for the CDR3 is TGTGCCAGCAGCTCCACAGGGGGCAACACTGAAGCTTTCTTT.